The entry below gives a single T cell receptor (beta chain) sequence along with its context. This record comes from a study of cytomegalovirus exposure and HLA in healthy donors. The PCR made use of 60 Vbeta and 13 Jbeta primers. Produced via immunoSEQ multiplex PCR; TCRdb's table is partial and in-frame only. This sample has roughly 140,000 clones, with around three quarters found just once. Sequencing was carried out using PBMCs. The source of this sequence is a man aged 40-50 years in good health and CMV-seropositive.

DNA of the CDR3: TGTGCCAGCAGCTTTAGGTTAGGGGGGGCGAGAGATGGCTACACCTTC. Translation gives CASSFRLGGARDGYTF. The chain employs TRBV5-4 and TRBJ1-2; TRBD1 is a possible D gene (6 bases). Between the trimmed V and J ends, which lost 2 bases and 6 bases, there was a span of 20 bases. The CDR3 runs 16 residues. CDR1 and CDR2 from the germline V gene are SGHNT and YYREEE (reference sequence).